This T cell receptor (beta chain) was sequenced during a study of T cells in localized non-small cell lung cancer. Notes on the study in general: A median of roughly 57 clones ranked among the top 100 in tumor appeared in adjacent lung. Heterogeneity within the tumor remains possible, as just one region underwent sequencing. Uninvolved adjacent lung had higher T cell clonality than tumor and all other tissues. Patients showing higher blood T cell density tended to see longer overall survival.

Produced via immunoSEQ multiplex PCR; TCRdb's table is partial and in-frame only. Of just over 70,000 clones in the sample, roughly nine tenths were seen once. CDR3 length equals 13 residues. Germline V lookup: CDR1 SGHRS, CDR2 YFSETQ. V gave up 4 bases and J gave up 6 bases; unmatched junction bases: 6. Note on this clone: What it binds is not known.

The receptor comes from a male donor older than 55 with stage III squamous cell lung carcinoma. This chain links TRBV5-1 with TRBJ1-2, with TRBD1 identical over 7 bases. The input for sequencing was peripheral blood, taken before any cancer treatment. CDR3: CASSPTGTDGYTF. The CDR3 nucleotides read TGCGCCAGCAGCCCGACAGGGACGGATGGCTACACCTTC. The full variable domain, its missing parts supplied by reference TRBV5-1 and TRBJ1-2, is KAGVTQTPRYLIKTRGQQVTLSCSPISGHRSVSWYQQTPGQGLQFLFEYFSETQRNKGNFPGRFSGRQFSNSRSEMNVSTLELGDSALYLCASSPTGTDGYTFGSGTRLTVV.